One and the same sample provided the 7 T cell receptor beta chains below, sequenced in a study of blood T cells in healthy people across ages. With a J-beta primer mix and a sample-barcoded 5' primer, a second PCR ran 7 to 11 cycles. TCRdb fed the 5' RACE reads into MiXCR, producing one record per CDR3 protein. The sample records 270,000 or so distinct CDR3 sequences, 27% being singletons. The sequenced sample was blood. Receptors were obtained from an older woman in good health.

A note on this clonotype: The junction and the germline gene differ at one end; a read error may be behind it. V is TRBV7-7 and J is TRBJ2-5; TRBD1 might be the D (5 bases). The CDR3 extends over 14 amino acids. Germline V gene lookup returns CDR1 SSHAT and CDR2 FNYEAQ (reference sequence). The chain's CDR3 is CASSPQLSGETQYF. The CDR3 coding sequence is TGTGCTAGCAGCCCACAACTATCAGGGGAGACCCAGTACTTC. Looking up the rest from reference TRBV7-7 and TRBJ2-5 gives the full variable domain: GAGVSQSPRYKVTKRGQDVTLRCDPISSHATLYWYQQALGQGPEFLTYFNYEAQPDKSGLPSDRFSAERPEGSISTLTIQRTEQRDSAMYRCASSPQLSGETQYFGPGTRLLVL.

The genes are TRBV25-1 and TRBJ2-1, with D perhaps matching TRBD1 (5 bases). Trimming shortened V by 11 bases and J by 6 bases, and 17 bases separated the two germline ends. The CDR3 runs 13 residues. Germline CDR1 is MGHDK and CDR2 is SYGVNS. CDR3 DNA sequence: TGTGCCGGACACTCGGACGTGACCAATGAGCAGTTCTTC. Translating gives CAGHSDVTNEQFF.

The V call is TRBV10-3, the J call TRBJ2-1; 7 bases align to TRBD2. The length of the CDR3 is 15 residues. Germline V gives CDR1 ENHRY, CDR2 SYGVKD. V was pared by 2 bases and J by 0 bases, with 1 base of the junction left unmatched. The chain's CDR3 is CAISEGGGSYNEQFF. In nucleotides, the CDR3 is TGTGCCATCAGTGAGGGGGGGGGCTCCTACAATGAGCAGTTCTTC.

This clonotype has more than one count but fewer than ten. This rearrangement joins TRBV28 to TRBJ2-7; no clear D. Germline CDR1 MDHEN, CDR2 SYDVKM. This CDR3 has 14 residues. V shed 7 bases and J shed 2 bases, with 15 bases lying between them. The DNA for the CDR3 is TGTGCCAGCAAACCACGTCGGGCGGCCTACGAGCAGTACTTC. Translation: CASKPRRAAYEQYF.

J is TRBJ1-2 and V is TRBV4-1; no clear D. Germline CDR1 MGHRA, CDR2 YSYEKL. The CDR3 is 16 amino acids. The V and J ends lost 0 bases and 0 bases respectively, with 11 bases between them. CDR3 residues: CASSQEGQRANYGYTF. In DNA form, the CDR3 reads TGCGCCAGCAGCCAAGAAGGCCAGAGAGCTAACTATGGCTACACCTTC.

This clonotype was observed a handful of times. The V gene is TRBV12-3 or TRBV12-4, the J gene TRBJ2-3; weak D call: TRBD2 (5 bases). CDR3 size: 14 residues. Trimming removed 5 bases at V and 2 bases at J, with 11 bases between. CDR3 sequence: CASSRESTTDTQYF. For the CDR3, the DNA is TGTGCCAGCAGTCGGGAATCAACCACAGATACGCAGTATTTT.

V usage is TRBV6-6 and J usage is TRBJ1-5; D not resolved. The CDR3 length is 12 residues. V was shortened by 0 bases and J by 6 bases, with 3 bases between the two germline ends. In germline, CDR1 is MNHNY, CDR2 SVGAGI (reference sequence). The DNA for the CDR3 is TGTGCCAGCAGTTACTCGACTCAGCCCCAGCATTTT. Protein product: CASSYSTQPQHF.